The sequence of this T cell receptor beta chain was determined in a study of T cell responses to AZD1222 COVID-19 vaccine. The method was immunoSEQ multiplex PCR; TCRdb's version includes in-frame clones alone and lacks a portion of them. Of roughly 120,000 clones in the sample, roughly 89% were seen once. The V gene's germline CDR1 is SGHNT and CDR2 YYREEE (reference sequence). This CDR3 is built from 12 residues. V was pared by 4 bases and J by 7 bases, with 12 bases between. The sequencing used peripheral blood, collected on day 0 of AZD1222 vaccination. V gene TRBV5-4 combines with J gene TRBJ2-7; D is uncertain. The sequence was obtained from an adult in good health. CDR3 protein: CASSGATREQYF. DNA for the CDR3: TGTGCCAGCAGCGGCGCGACGCGGGAGCAGTACTTC.